Below, 32 T cell receptor beta chains from the same sample are listed, as sequenced in a study of T-cell memory formation after mild COVID-19 (dated by TCRdb to the early 2020s). Libraries came from 5' RACE. For sequencing, an Illumina NovaSeq 6000 was employed. TCRdb reprocessing: public reads trimmed at Q25 with fastp, clones called with MiXCR, in-frame beta chains kept. Each CDR3 protein gets just one entry, which takes the most common genes and DNA from the rows behind it. The table for this sample lists hundreds of thousands of distinct CDR3 sequences; 20% of them were counted only once. Together, the top ten hold around 12% of the sample. The sequenced sample was PBMCs or a T cell subset sorted from them (not recorded which). The receptors come from an adult woman who had mild COVID-19 (a few samples of this study predate the infection). The sample titles of this study are shuffled in the database, so cell type and time point are left out; the donor was told from shared clones.

In its sample, this clonotype was seen many times. This rearrangement joins TRBV12-3 or TRBV12-4 to TRBJ2-1, with 8 bases matching TRBD2. This CDR3 has 14 amino acids. After removal of 5 bases from V and 2 bases from J, the junction contained 2 bases not matched to a gene. CDR3 protein: CASSVLAAYNEQFF. CDR3 sequence (DNA): TGTGCCAGCAGTGTACTAGCGGCCTACAATGAGCAGTTCTTC.

This clonotype appeared a few times. The chain uses TRBV20-1 and TRBJ2-1, with 7 bases identical to TRBD2. This CDR3 has 14 residues. The trim removed 5 bases at V and 0 bases at J, leaving 4 bases unmatched. Germline V gene sequence: CDR1 DFQATT, CDR2 SNEGSKA (reference sequence). DNA of the CDR3: TGCAGTGCTTCTAGCGGCCTCTCCTACAATGAGCAGTTCTTC. It yields the protein CSASSGLSYNEQFF.

J is TRBJ2-1 and V is TRBV20-1; no definite D call. The germline gives CDR1 DFQATT, CDR2 SNEGSKA (reference sequence). Deletions cut 5 bases from V and 4 bases from J, with 12 bases between. The CDR3 contains 13 residues. CDR3 sequence (DNA): TGCAGTGCTCCTCTAAGGGATTACAATGAGCAGTTCTTC. Protein product: CSAPLRDYNEQFF.

This clonotype came up a few times. The chain uses TRBV10-3 and TRBJ2-4; a weak D match, TRBD1 (5 bases). Germline V gives CDR1 ENHRY, CDR2 SYGVKD. Trimming shortened V by 2 bases and J by 11 bases, and 10 bases separated the two germline ends. CDR3 length: 12 amino acids. CDR3 nucleotide sequence: TGTGCCATCAGTGAGGGGGCCCCAGTTCAGTACTTC. This sequence encodes CAISEGAPVQYF.

The CDR3 protein is CASRDSKSYEQYF. CDR3 DNA sequence: TGTGCCAGCAGGGACTCGAAATCCTACGAGCAGTACTTC. The chain links TRBV6-6 to TRBJ2-7; D perhaps matches TRBD2 (5 bases). The V end was cut by 6 bases, the J end by 1 base, with 10 bases between. The CDR3 length is 13 residues. Germline lookup yields CDR1 MNHNY and CDR2 SVGAGI (reference sequence).

In its sample, this clonotype was seen a few times. CDR3 DNA: TGTGCCAGCAGTTTAGGTAGAGGACGGTCTTACGAGCAGTACTTC. The encoded protein is CASSLGRGRSYEQYF. The chain uses TRBV12-3 or TRBV12-4 and TRBJ2-7; D is uncertain. The CDR3 is 15 residues long. V was shortened by 1 base and J by 4 bases, with 14 bases between the two germline ends.

The chain has TRBV9 and TRBJ1-1; a weak D match, TRBD1 (5 bases). V lost 2 bases, J lost 3 bases, and 11 bases lay in between. Germline CDR1 SGDLS, CDR2 YYNGEE. The CDR3 length is 14 residues. The CDR3 DNA reads as TGTGCCAGCAGCGTCGGGGGATCTGACACTGAAGCTTTCTTT. It encodes CASSVGGSDTEAFF.

The rearrangement uses TRBV7-9 and TRBJ2-7; 8 positions match TRBD1. Unmatched junction bases numbered 8, after V lost 0 bases and J lost 4 bases. CDR3 size: 16 residues. Germline V gene lookup returns CDR1 SEHNR and CDR2 FQNEAQ (reference sequence). CDR3 DNA: TGTGCCAGCAGCTTAGCCTCAGGGGGCGTCGGGTACGAGCAGTACTTC. Protein: CASSLASGGVGYEQYF.

This clonotype came up many times. The V gene is TRBV12-3 or TRBV12-4, the J gene TRBJ1-3, with D perhaps TRBD1 (6 bases). The V end was cut by 4 bases, the J end by 1 base, with 8 bases between. The CDR3 has 14 amino acids. As DNA, the CDR3 is TGTGCCAGCAGTTCTACAGGGTCTGGAAACACCATATATTTT. Amino acids: CASSSTGSGNTIYF.

This clonotype was recorded many times. The gene calls are TRBV12-3 or TRBV12-4 and TRBJ2-7, with a tentative D call TRBD2 (6 bases). This CDR3 is built from 12 residues. V was shortened by 6 bases and J by 4 bases, with 10 bases between the two germline ends. The CDR3 reads CASSLTSYEQYF. The DNA of the CDR3 is TGTGCCAGCAGCCTGACTAGTTACGAGCAGTACTTC.

V gene TRBV12-3 or TRBV12-4 combines with J gene TRBJ2-7; 8 bases fit TRBD1. This CDR3 region has 15 residues. After removal of 6 bases from V and 5 bases from J, the junction contained 12 bases not matched to a gene. CDR3 bases: TGTGCCAGCAGCTACGACAGGGGACCTCGGAACGAGCAGTACTTC. Translated, it gives CASSYDRGPRNEQYF.

This clonotype was seen a handful of times. The rearrangement links TRBV23-1 to TRBJ1-6; TRBD1 might be the D (6 bases). TRBV23-1 counts as an open reading frame of uncertain function. V lost 0 bases and J 5 bases, leaving 14 bases between the germline ends. This CDR3 is 17 amino acids long. CDR3 DNA sequence: TGCGCCAGCAGTCAATCGGTCCGGACAGCTAATAATTCACCCCTCCACTTT. Protein: CASSQSVRTANNSPLHF.

This CDR3 reads CSASVSALGYTF. The CDR3 DNA follows: TGCAGTGCTAGTGTTTCGGCCCTAGGCTACACCTTC. V is TRBV20-1 and J is TRBJ1-2; D uncertain. CDR1 is DFQATT, CDR2 SNEGSKA, per germline (reference sequence). The CDR3 totals 12 residues. V lost 3 bases and J lost 8, with 13 bases in between.

This clonotype was seen a handful of times. V usage is TRBV4-3 and J usage is TRBJ1-5, with D unresolved. Trimming took 0 bases from V and 1 from J, leaving 10 bases between them. Germline values: CDR1 LGHNA, CDR2 YSLEER. The CDR3 is 16 residues long. The CDR3 region is CASSQDRGGSNQPQHF. The CDR3 DNA reads TGCGCCAGCAGCCAAGATCGAGGAGGCAGCAATCAGCCCCAGCATTTT.

The chain links TRBV7-8 to TRBJ2-1; TRBD2 matches 11 bases. Germline values: CDR1 SGHVS, CDR2 FQNEAQ. The ends lost 5 bases at V and 1 base at J; junction bases unmatched: 4. CDR3 length: 16 amino acids. The CDR3 region has the DNA TGTGCCAGCAGCCTACTAGCGGGAGAATCCTACAATGAGCAGTTCTTC. Translation: CASSLLAGESYNEQFF. Complete variable domain (other parts from reference TRBV7-8 and TRBJ2-1): GAGVSQSPRYKVAKRGQDVALRCDPISGHVSLFWYQQALGQGPEFLTYFQNEAQLDKSGLPSDRFFAERPEGSVSTLKIQRTQQEDSAVYLCASSLLAGESYNEQFFGPGTRLTVL.

V gene TRBV29-1 combines with J gene TRBJ2-3; D is ambiguous. The CDR3 spans 10 residues. Trimming stripped 8 bases from V and 6 bases from J, with 9 bases between. From germline, CDR1 is SQVTM and CDR2 ANQGSEA. The CDR3 region has the DNA TGCAGCTCTTTTTGGGATACGCAGTATTTT. Amino acids: CSSFWDTQYF.

This clonotype was detected only a few times. The chain joins TRBV6-5 to TRBJ2-5, with 8 bases fitting TRBD1. Germline CDR1 reads MNHEY; CDR2 reads SVGAGI. The CDR3 consists of 14 residues. After removal of 7 bases from V and 4 bases from J, the junction contained 8 bases not matched to a gene. The CDR3 DNA follows: TGTGCCAGCAACCCGACAGGGGCTAGAGAGACCCAGTACTTC. Translation gives CASNPTGARETQYF.

The chain recombines TRBV20-1 with TRBJ2-5, with a tentative D call TRBD2 (6 bases). The ends were cut back, 5 bases at V and 5 bases at J, with 18 bases in the middle. Germline values: CDR1 DFQATT, CDR2 SNEGSKA (reference sequence). This CDR3 is 14 amino acids long. CDR3 sequence reads: CSASDRELQETQYF. The CDR3 region has the DNA TGCAGTGCTTCAGATCGGGAGCTCCAGGAGACCCAGTACTTC.

This clonotype was counted a single time. The chain is built from TRBV5-1 and TRBJ2-7, with D perhaps being TRBD1 or TRBD2 (5 bases each). Trimming took 4 bases from V and 3 from J, leaving 17 bases between them. Germline values: CDR1 SGHRS, CDR2 YFSETQ. This CDR3 has 15 amino acids. The CDR3 DNA is TGCGCCAGCAGCCCAACCGGGACCCAAGTCTACGAGCAGTACTTC. It specifies CASSPTGTQVYEQYF.

This clonotype was counted ten times or more. The chain has TRBV20-1 and TRBJ1-2; 8 bases are shared with TRBD1. V was clipped by 4 bases and J by 4 bases; unmatched bases: 8. The CDR3 runs 14 residues. Germline V lookup: CDR1 DFQATT, CDR2 SNEGSKA (reference sequence). The CDR3 DNA reads as TGCAGTGCTACCCAAACGACAGGGGTCTATGGCTACACCTTC. This encodes CSATQTTGVYGYTF.

Ten or more counts support this clonotype. The J gene is TRBJ2-5, the V gene TRBV11-2; maybe TRBD1 (6 bases). Trimming cost V 2 bases and J 4 bases, with 11 bases left between them. The germline V gene has CDR1 SGHAT and CDR2 FQNNGV. The CDR3 is 14 residues long. The CDR3 loop reads CASSLPGVRETQYF. The CDR3 DNA is TGTGCCAGCAGCTTACCAGGGGTGAGAGAGACCCAGTACTTC.

This chain uses TRBV11-1 with TRBJ2-3; 8 bases align to TRBD1. V shed 6 bases, J shed 5 bases, and the junction held 10 bases outside the gene matches. The CDR3 extends over 15 amino acids. The germline gives CDR1 SGHAT, CDR2 FQDESV (reference sequence). CDR3 sequence: CASSNDRGIKDTQYF. The CDR3 DNA is TGTGCCAGCAGTAACGACAGGGGAATAAAAGATACGCAGTATTTT.

This clonotype has just a few counts. This chain joins TRBV6-5 and TRBJ2-1; 12 bases fit TRBD2. The CDR3 is 15 amino acids. V trimming: 6 bases; J trimming: 9 bases; junction bases outside the gene matches: 9. Per the germline V gene, CDR1 is MNHEY and CDR2 is SVGAGI. Here the CDR3 reads CASSQTSGGSGEQFF. Written as DNA, the CDR3 is TGTGCCAGCAGCCAGACTAGCGGGGGCTCGGGTGAGCAGTTCTTC.

This chain uses TRBV24-1 with TRBJ1-1; a weak D match, TRBD1 (6 bases). Germline V gene sequence: CDR1 KGHDR, CDR2 SFDVKD. Trimming cost V 4 bases and J 1 base, with 12 bases left between them. The CDR3 sequence is 15 residues long. CDR3 residues: CATSDPDRKNTEAFF. The CDR3 DNA is TGTGCCACCAGTGACCCCGACAGGAAGAACACTGAAGCTTTCTTT.

J is TRBJ2-5 and V is TRBV4-3, with D hard to call. Germline V gene lookup returns CDR1 LGHNA and CDR2 YSLEER. This CDR3 region has 15 residues. With 0 bases removed from V and 5 bases from J, the gap between germline ends came to 13 bases. The CDR3 region is CASSQDWDSWETQYF. CDR3 sequence (DNA): TGCGCCAGCAGCCAAGATTGGGATAGTTGGGAGACCCAGTACTTC.

The chain has TRBV7-9 and TRBJ2-3; D is undetermined. Looked up from germline, CDR1 is SEHNR and CDR2 is FQNEAQ (reference sequence). This CDR3 is 15 amino acids long. The germline V and J ends were trimmed by 3 bases and 1 base, with 11 bases remaining between them. The CDR3 region is CASSFRPPGTDTQYF. CDR3 in DNA: TGTGCCAGCAGCTTCCGACCCCCTGGCACAGATACGCAGTATTTT.

The chain links TRBV6-2 or TRBV6-3 to TRBJ2-7; D is undetermined. Germline V gene sequence: CDR1 MNHEY, CDR2 SVGEGT. The CDR3 is made up of 14 amino acids. Between the trimmed V and J ends, which lost 5 bases and 2 bases, there was a span of 13 bases. CDR3 region: CASSTAGPTYEQYF. The DNA for the CDR3 is TGTGCCAGCAGTACTGCTGGACCTACCTACGAGCAGTACTTC.

This sequence joins TRBV10-3 and TRBJ2-7; maybe TRBD1 (5 bases). Germline values: CDR1 ENHRY, CDR2 SYGVKD. V was clipped by 0 bases and J by 9 bases, with 9 bases between them. The CDR3 is 12 residues long. DNA for the CDR3: TGTGCCATCAGTGAGTCGGAAGGGGTGCAGTACTTC. This gives the protein CAISESEGVQYF.

This clonotype was detected a few times. The chain links TRBV5-1 to TRBJ2-7; TRBD1 might be the D (7 bases). Germline V CDR1 and CDR2: SGHRS, YFSETQ. Trimming removed 6 bases from V and 0 bases from J, with 19 bases in between. This CDR3 has 16 residues. The chain's CDR3 is CASNTGGAGGSYEQYF. CDR3 coding DNA: TGCGCCAGCAACACGGGCGGGGCAGGGGGCTCCTACGAGCAGTACTTC.

The V gene is TRBV24-1, the J gene TRBJ2-5; D may match TRBD1 or TRBD2 (7 bases each). V was pared by 5 bases and J by 3 bases, with 12 bases between. Looked up from germline, CDR1 is KGHDR and CDR2 is SFDVKD. The CDR3 has 14 amino acids. CDR3 in amino acids: CATSGQGGEETQYF. DNA for the CDR3: TGTGCCACCAGTGGACAGGGAGGGGAAGAGACCCAGTACTTC.

The chain carries TRBV14 and TRBJ2-3, with 9 bases lining up with TRBD2. The J segment lost 4 bases and the V segment lost 1 base, leaving 12 bases of the junction unmatched. The CDR3 extends over 18 amino acids. Germline V gene sequence: CDR1 SGHDN, CDR2 FVKESK. In nucleotides, the CDR3 is TGTGCCAGCAGCCAAGGGGTGCTAGCGGGAAGGTTAGCAGATACGCAGTATTTT. Translating it yields CASSQGVLAGRLADTQYF.

This clonotype has just a few counts. The chain combines TRBV21-1 with TRBJ2-7. TRBV21-1 is a documented pseudogene. The CDR3 runs to 12 residues. The CDR3 coding sequence is TGTGCCAGCAGCGAGAAAATCGACGAGCAGTACTTC. As protein: CASSEKIDEQYF.